These 22 T cell receptor beta chains came from one sample sequenced in a study of identical twins. Each CDR3 protein is one row after TCRdb ran MiXCR on the 5' RACE reads. The sample holds 1.5 million to 2 million distinct CDR3 sequences, about 31% seen once. Sequenced material: cord blood. Source of these receptors: a newborn girl in good health.

The V gene is TRBV28, the J gene TRBJ2-5; D possibly corresponds to TRBD1 (5 bases). The V gene lost 1 base and the J gene lost 11 bases, with 17 bases spanning the gap. Germline lookup yields CDR1 MDHEN and CDR2 SYDVKM. The CDR3 has 14 amino acids. CDR3 in DNA: TGTGCCAGCAGTTTATTTCAGGGCTGGGGTGAGCAGTACTTC. Its translation: CASSLFQGWGEQYF.

As for this clonotype: A much larger clone differs by one base, so this may be a read error. The genes are TRBV29-1 and TRBJ2-4, with TRBD1 matching over 7 bases. Losses at the gene ends were 8 bases for V and 0 bases for J; bases not matched to a gene: 7. CDR3 length equals 14 residues. The germline gives CDR1 SQVTM, CDR2 ANQGSEA. In DNA, the CDR3 is TGCAGCATGACAGGGTGCGCAGCCAAAAACATTCAGTACTTC. This codes for CSMTGCAAKNIQYF. The full variable domain, its missing parts supplied by reference TRBV29-1 and TRBJ2-4, is SAVISQKPSRDICQRGTSLTIQCQVDSQVTMMFWYRQQPGQSLTLIATANQGSEATYESGFVIDKFPISRPNLTFSTLTVSNMSPEDSSIYLCSMTGCAAKNIQYFGAGTRLSVL.

This clonotype was observed a handful of times. This chain joins TRBV5-4 and TRBJ2-7, with 12 bases matching TRBD2. The J segment lost 7 bases and the V segment lost 4 bases, leaving 15 bases of the junction unmatched. CDR1 is SGHNT, CDR2 YYREEE, per germline (reference sequence). CDR3 length: 17 residues. The DNA of the CDR3 is TGTGCCAGCAGCATGACTAGCGGGGGATCATCCTACAATGAGCAGTACTTC. Translating gives CASSMTSGGSSYNEQYF.

This chain joins TRBV6-5 and TRBJ1-4; 7 bases align to TRBD1. In germline, CDR1 is MNHEY, CDR2 SVGAGI. The CDR3 has 18 residues. The J segment lost 7 bases and the V segment lost 2 bases, leaving 16 bases of the junction unmatched. The CDR3 DNA reads as TGTGCCAGCAGTTACCTAGTTGGACAGGCCCTTACGCTTGAAAAACTGTTTTTT. Its translation is CASSYLVGQALTLEKLFF.

This clonotype was counted between two and nine times. The V gene is TRBV24-1, the J gene TRBJ2-3; D is undetermined. Germline lookup yields CDR1 KGHDR and CDR2 SFDVKD. The CDR3 sequence is 13 residues long. The V end was cut by 6 bases, the J end by 4 bases, with 10 bases between. The CDR3 region has the DNA TGTGCCACCAGTTCCGAAAAGGCAGATACGCAGTATTTT. Translating it yields CATSSEKADTQYF.

This clonotype was seen more than once but under ten times. The chain combines TRBV20-1 with TRBJ2-1; D is ambiguous. This CDR3 has 14 residues. V was cut by 3 bases and J by 5 bases, with 14 bases left in between. Germline V CDR1 and CDR2: DFQATT, SNEGSKA (reference sequence). The DNA of the CDR3 is TGCAGTGCTAGGAGCATCCTGGCAGACAATGAGCAGTTCTTC. The encoded protein is CSARSILADNEQFF.

In its sample, this clonotype was seen a few times. This rearrangement joins TRBV11-2 to TRBJ1-1; D is perhaps TRBD1 (5 bases). V lost 2 bases and J lost 1, with 11 bases in between. Per the germline V gene, CDR1 is SGHAT and CDR2 is FQNNGV. This CDR3 has 15 residues. CDR3 nucleotide sequence: TGTGCCAGCAGCTTATCCCGGGACGGGAACACTGAAGCTTTCTTT. This translates into CASSLSRDGNTEAFF.

The CDR3 reads CRARTGSSYNEQFF. In nucleotides, the CDR3 is TGCAGGGCCCGGACAGGAAGCTCCTACAATGAGCAGTTCTTC. V is TRBV20-1 and J is TRBJ2-1; 7 bases align to TRBD1. CDR1 is DFQATT and CDR2 is SNEGSKA in the germline V gene (reference sequence). This CDR3 is built from 14 residues.

This clonotype has at least ten counts. The rearrangement uses TRBV7-8 and TRBJ1-2; D remains unclear. Germline loops: CDR1 SGHVS, CDR2 FQNEAQ. This CDR3 spans 13 amino acids. V was trimmed by 5 bases and J by 1 base, leaving 8 bases between them. The CDR3 sequence: CASSPRFNYGYTF. The CDR3 DNA sequence: TGTGCCAGCAGCCCACGATTTAACTATGGCTACACCTTC.

This clonotype was observed a few times. The CDR3 spells CSVDSRVGYTF. The CDR3 nucleotides are TGCAGCGTTGACTCCCGGGTGGGCTACACCTTC. This chain links TRBV29-1 with TRBJ1-2; D gene unclear. V lost 3 bases and J lost 8, with 10 bases in between. Germline V gene data show CDR1 as SQVTM and CDR2 as ANQGSEA. The CDR3 is 11 residues long.

This clonotype was detected a few times. V is TRBV24-1 and J is TRBJ2-7; 11 bases are shared with TRBD2. V shed 5 bases, J shed 4 bases, and the junction held 9 bases outside the gene matches. The CDR3 has 16 residues. Germline V gene data show CDR1 as KGHDR and CDR2 as SFDVKD. The CDR3: CATSGKVAGGRYEQYF. The DNA for the CDR3 is TGTGCCACCAGTGGCAAGGTAGCGGGAGGGCGGTACGAGCAGTACTTC.

In this sample, this clonotype turned up many times. V usage is TRBV29-1 and J usage is TRBJ1-2; D perhaps matches TRBD1 (5 bases). The CDR3 is made up of 15 amino acids. The germline gives CDR1 SQVTM, CDR2 ANQGSEA. V was trimmed by 4 bases and J by 1 base, leaving 16 bases between them. CDR3 sequence reads: CSVVTVGGYNYGYTF. In nucleotides, the CDR3 is TGCAGCGTTGTCACGGTGGGGGGTTATAACTATGGCTACACCTTC.

The J gene is TRBJ2-3, the V gene TRBV4-2; D call uncertain. V gave up 0 bases and J gave up 6 bases, with 13 bases separating them. Germline V gene sequence: CDR1 LGHNA, CDR2 YNFKEQ. The CDR3 has 15 amino acids. DNA for the CDR3: TGTGCCAGCAGCCAAGATTGGAGCGTCCGGGATACGCAGTATTTT. This encodes CASSQDWSVRDTQYF.

The table lists this clonotype with a few counts. V usage is TRBV6-2 or TRBV6-3 and J usage is TRBJ2-1; 13 positions match TRBD2. Germline assignment: CDR1 MNHEY and CDR2 SVGEGT. The J segment lost 8 bases and the V segment lost 4 bases, leaving 14 bases of the junction unmatched. The CDR3 extends over 18 amino acids. The CDR3 nucleotides are TGTGCCAGCAGTTCTCGGGCGTATCCGGGACTAGCGGGGTATGAGCAGTTCTTC. This encodes CASSSRAYPGLAGYEQFF.

This clonotype occurred many times. The chain combines TRBV2 with TRBJ2-5, with 7 nucleotides matching TRBD2. The CDR3 consists of 16 residues. The J segment lost 1 base and the V segment lost 1 base, leaving 6 bases of the junction unmatched. CDR1 is SNHLY, CDR2 FYNNEI, per germline. CDR3 nucleotide sequence: TGTGCCAGCAGTGAAGGTCCAGCGGGGTTCCAAGAGACCCAGTACTTC. Its translation is CASSEGPAGFQETQYF. Full variable domain (rest looked up from reference TRBV2 and TRBJ2-5): EPEVTQTPSHQVTQMGQEVILRCVPISNHLYFYWYRQILGQKVEFLVSFYNNEISEKSEIFDDQFSVERPDGSNFTLKIRSTKLEDSAMYFCASSEGPAGFQETQYFGPGTRLLVL.

V usage is TRBV13 and J usage is TRBJ2-1, with D unclear. CDR3 length: 13 amino acids. The V gene's germline CDR1 is PRHDT and CDR2 FYEKMQ (reference sequence). V lost 4 bases and J lost 7, with 11 bases in between. CDR3 in DNA: TGTGCCAGCAGCTCGCTGGGCAAGAATGAGCAGTTCTTC. Protein product: CASSSLGKNEQFF.

This clonotype was seen more than once but under ten times. This sequence joins TRBV12-5 and TRBJ2-1, with 11 nucleotides matching TRBD2. Germline V CDR1 and CDR2: LGHNT, FRNRAP. J was trimmed by 9 bases and V by 0 bases; bases with no gene match: 7. The CDR3 has 16 amino acids. The CDR3 DNA reads TGTGCTAGTGGTTTGGTAGTAGCGGGGGGGCTCCGTGAGCAGTTCTTC. Protein product: CASGLVVAGGLREQFF.

This clonotype was picked up many times. The chain couples TRBV12-3 or TRBV12-4 to TRBJ1-2; D gene uncertain. V lost 5 bases, J lost 8 bases, and 12 bases lay in between. CDR3 length: 12 amino acids. The CDR3 spells CASSLRENGYTF. The CDR3 DNA follows: TGTGCCAGCAGTCTGAGGGAAAACGGCTACACCTTC.

The table lists this clonotype with a few counts. V usage is TRBV20-1 and J usage is TRBJ1-5; D is possibly TRBD1 (6 bases). In germline, CDR1 is DFQATT, CDR2 SNEGSKA (reference sequence). V was clipped by 6 bases and J by 0 bases, with 18 bases between them. There are 16 residues in the CDR3. The CDR3 reads CSACLGGSHSNQPQHF. CDR3 DNA: TGCAGTGCGTGTTTAGGGGGGAGTCATAGCAATCAGCCCCAGCATTTT.

The chain recombines TRBV28 with TRBJ2-1; the D gene could be TRBD1 or TRBD2 (5 bases each). Per germline, CDR1 MDHEN and CDR2 SYDVKM. The V end lost 4 bases, the J end lost 0 bases, and 28 bases lay between the germline ends. The CDR3 has 21 amino acids. The chain's CDR3 is CASSSLLARGVGNGSYNEQFF. As DNA, the CDR3 is TGTGCCAGCAGTTCTCTATTAGCGAGGGGCGTAGGTAATGGCTCCTACAATGAGCAGTTCTTC.

The CDR3 DNA follows: TGTGCCAGCAGCCAAGAAGGAGCCACTATTACCGGGGAGCTGTTTTTT. Translated: CASSQEGATITGELFF. The chain joins TRBV4-2 to TRBJ2-2; D uncertain. Looked up from germline, CDR1 is LGHNA and CDR2 is YNFKEQ. The length of the CDR3 is 16 residues. Trimming stripped 0 bases from V and 5 bases from J, with 13 bases between.

This chain joins TRBV6-1 and TRBJ1-4; a weak D match, TRBD1 (5 bases). Trimming took off 2 bases at V and 3 bases at J, with 13 bases between the two ends. Germline V gene lookup returns CDR1 MNHNS and CDR2 SASEGT. The CDR3 has 16 amino acids. The CDR3 protein is CASSENPGRANEKLFF. The CDR3 DNA reads TGTGCCAGCAGTGAAAATCCGGGACGGGCTAATGAAAAACTGTTTTTT.